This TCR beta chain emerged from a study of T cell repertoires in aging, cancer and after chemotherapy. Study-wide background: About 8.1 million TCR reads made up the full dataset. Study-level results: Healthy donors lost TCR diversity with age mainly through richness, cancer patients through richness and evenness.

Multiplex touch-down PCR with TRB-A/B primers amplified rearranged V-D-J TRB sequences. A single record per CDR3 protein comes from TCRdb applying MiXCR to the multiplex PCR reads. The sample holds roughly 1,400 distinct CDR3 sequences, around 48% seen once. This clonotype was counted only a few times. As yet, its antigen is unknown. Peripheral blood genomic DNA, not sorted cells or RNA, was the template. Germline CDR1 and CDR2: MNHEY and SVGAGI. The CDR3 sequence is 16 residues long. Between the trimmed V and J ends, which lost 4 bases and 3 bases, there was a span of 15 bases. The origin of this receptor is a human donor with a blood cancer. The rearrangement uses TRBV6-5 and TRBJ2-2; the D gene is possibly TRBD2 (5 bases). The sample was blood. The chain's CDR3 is CASSSSKGRYTGELFF. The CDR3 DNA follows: TGTGCCAGCAGTTCCTCAAAAGGGAGATACACCGGGGAGCTGTTTTTT.